This TCR beta chain was identified in a study of cytomegalovirus exposure and HLA in healthy donors. The study, taken as a whole, reports: TCR beta chains numbering more than 150 were designated cytomegalovirus-associated.

The PCR had 60 Vbeta and 13 Jbeta primers. Only in-frame clones appear in the TCRdb table, and some are missing; sequencing was by immunoSEQ multiplex PCR. This table has about 130,000 clones, around 78% appearing once. To note about this clone: Its antigen is as yet unknown.

Healthy people donating bone marrow made up the donors. Trimming at V came to 5 bases and at J to 0 bases, leaving 8 bases not matched to a gene. The CDR3 covers 16 residues. CDR1 SGHTA and CDR2 FQGNSA come from the germline V gene. V is TRBV7-2 and J is TRBJ2-3, with TRBD2 matching over 7 bases. The sequenced sample was PBMCs. The sequence derives from a woman younger than 35 in good health and CMV-seronegative. The CDR3 loop is CASSRGTNPSTDTQYF. The CDR3 nucleotides are TGTGCCAGCAGCCGGGGGACTAACCCAAGCACAGATACGCAGTATTTT. Filled out from reference TRBV7-2 and TRBJ2-3, the complete variable domain reads GAGVSQSPSNKVTEKGKDVELRCDPISGHTALYWYRQSLGQGLEFLIYFQGNSAPDKSGLPSDRFSAERTGGSVSTLTIQRTQQEDSAVYLCASSRGTNPSTDTQYFGPGTRLTVL.